This T cell receptor beta chain was profiled in a study of blood T cell repertoires in COVID-19. The CDR3 loop spans 14 amino acids. Trimming took off 2 bases at V and 2 bases at J, with 9 bases between the two ends. Per germline, CDR1 LGHDT and CDR2 YNNKEL (reference sequence). In the original processing: The assay estimated nucleated cells by amplifying reference gene primers. Only in-frame clones appear in the TCRdb table, and some are missing; sequencing was by immunoSEQ multiplex PCR. V, J and clone size derive from that table, while D and trimming were established from the DNA sequence. The sample yields about 220,000 clones, 85% seen once. The Seattle patients joined while their infection was active and were tracked longitudinally afterward.

The sequence was collected from a woman in her seventies with COVID-19, enrolled during active disease. The genes are TRBV3-1 (or the pseudogene TRBV3-2) and TRBJ1-1; the D is unclear. Sample: peripheral blood. CDR3 residues: CASSQFRGNTEAFF. The DNA for the CDR3 is TGTGCCAGCAGCCAATTTCGGGGAAACACTGAAGCTTTCTTT.